Sequencing of this T cell receptor beta chain was carried out in a study of cytomegalovirus exposure and HLA in healthy donors. For the study at large: A prior study identified 110 million or so unique TCR beta sequences from about 200 million T cells. Points from the study as a whole: Sequencing artifact likely explains a cluster of highly shared sequence variants. Earlier results showed most TCR beta V segments being productive about 87% or about 30% of the time.

Primers for the PCR totalled 60 Vbeta and 13 Jbeta. Sequencing was performed with immunoSEQ multiplex PCR; in TCRdb, only in-frame clones are kept and a portion is missing. The sample lists 130,000 to 150,000 clones; about 80% were seen once. To note about this clone: Its antigen is not known.

The ends lost 4 bases at V and 5 bases at J; junction bases unmatched: 13. The CDR3 sequence is 16 residues long. Looked up from germline, CDR1 is SGHKS and CDR2 is YYEKEE (reference sequence). The TCR originated in a woman aged 18-30 years in good health and CMV-seropositive. The chain recombines TRBV5-5 with TRBJ2-5; 8 bases match TRBD2. Material for sequencing was PBMCs. The CDR3 loop is CASSGTAGDLSETQYF. The CDR3 bases are TGTGCCAGCAGCGGAACAGCGGGGGACTTGAGTGAGACCCAGTACTTC.